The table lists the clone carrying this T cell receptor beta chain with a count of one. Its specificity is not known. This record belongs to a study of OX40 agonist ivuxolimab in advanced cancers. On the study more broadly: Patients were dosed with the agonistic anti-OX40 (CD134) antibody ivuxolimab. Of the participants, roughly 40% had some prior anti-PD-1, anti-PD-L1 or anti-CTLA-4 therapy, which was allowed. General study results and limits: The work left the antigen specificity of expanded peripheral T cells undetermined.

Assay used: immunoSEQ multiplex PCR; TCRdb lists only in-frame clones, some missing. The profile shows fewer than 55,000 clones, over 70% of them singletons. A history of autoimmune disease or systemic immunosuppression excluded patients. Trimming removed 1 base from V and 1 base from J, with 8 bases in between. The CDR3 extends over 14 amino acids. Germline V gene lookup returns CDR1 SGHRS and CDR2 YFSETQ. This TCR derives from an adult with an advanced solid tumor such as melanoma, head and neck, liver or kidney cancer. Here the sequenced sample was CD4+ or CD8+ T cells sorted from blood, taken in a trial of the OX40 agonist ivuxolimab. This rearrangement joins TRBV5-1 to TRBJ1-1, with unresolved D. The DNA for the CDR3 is TGCGCCAGCAGCTTGAACGGAAAGAACACTGAAGCTTTCTTT. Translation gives CASSLNGKNTEAFF.